The 2 T cell receptor beta chains presented below share a single source sample, sequenced in a study of cytomegalovirus exposure and HLA in healthy donors. 60 Vbeta and 13 Jbeta primers were used in PCR. Method: immunoSEQ multiplex PCR; TCRdb's copy keeps in-frame clones and lacks some. The sample has 120,000 to 150,000 clones, roughly 72% seen once. Material: PBMCs. All receptors come from a middle-aged man in good health and CMV-seronegative.

CDR3 coding DNA: TGTGCCAGCAGCCTAAAAGACAGTAACTATGGCTACACCTTC. Encoded protein: CASSLKDSNYGYTF. The rearrangement links TRBV27 to TRBJ1-2; D is possibly TRBD1 (5 bases). Germline loops: CDR1 MNHEY, CDR2 SMNVEV (reference sequence). The CDR3 length is 14 residues. V lost 6 bases, J lost 1 base, and 12 bases lay in between.

The chain joins TRBV19 to TRBJ1-5; 9 bases map to TRBD1. This CDR3 contains 18 residues. Germline V gene data show CDR1 as LNHDA and CDR2 as SQIVND (reference sequence). V was pared by 1 base and J by 3 bases, with 10 bases of the junction left unmatched. The CDR3 sequence is CASSIARGGTGNNQPQHF. The CDR3 nucleotides are TGTGCCAGTAGTATAGCCCGTGGCGGGACAGGGAACAATCAGCCCCAGCATTTT.